This record concerns one TCR beta chain sequence. The V end was cut by 4 bases, the J end by 0 bases, with 9 bases between. Germline assignment: CDR1 SNHLY and CDR2 FYNNEI. The CDR3 has 15 amino acids. Time point specified: new active TB diagnosis, blood taken before or within 7 days of starting treatment. The sample comes from a study of T cells in tuberculosis. Produced via immunoSEQ multiplex PCR; TCRdb's table is partial and in-frame only. The repertoire holds tens of thousands of clones, about 91% seen once, with 6.5% to 9% in the top ten. This sample comprised PBMCs, obtained at tuberculosis diagnosis. The chain joins TRBV2 to TRBJ1-4; D is undetermined. The receptor was isolated from an adult with tuberculosis. Some clones in this sample may be carry-over from other donors' samples. This chain's CDR3 is CASSVSFSTNEKLFF. Here the CDR3 DNA reads TGTGCCAGCAGTGTTAGCTTCTCAACTAATGAAAAACTGTTTTTT.